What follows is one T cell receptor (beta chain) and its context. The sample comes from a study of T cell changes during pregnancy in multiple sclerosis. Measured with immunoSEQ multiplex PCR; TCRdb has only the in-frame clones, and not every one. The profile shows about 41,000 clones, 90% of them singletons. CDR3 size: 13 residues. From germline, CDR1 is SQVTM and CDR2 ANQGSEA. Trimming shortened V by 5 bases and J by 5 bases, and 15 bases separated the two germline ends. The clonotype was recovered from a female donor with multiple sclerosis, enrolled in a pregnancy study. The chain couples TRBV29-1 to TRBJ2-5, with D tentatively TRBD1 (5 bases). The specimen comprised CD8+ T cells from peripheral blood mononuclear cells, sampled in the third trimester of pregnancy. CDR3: CSVLRDGVETQYF. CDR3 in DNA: TGCAGCGTTCTCAGGGATGGAGTGGAGACCCAGTACTTC.